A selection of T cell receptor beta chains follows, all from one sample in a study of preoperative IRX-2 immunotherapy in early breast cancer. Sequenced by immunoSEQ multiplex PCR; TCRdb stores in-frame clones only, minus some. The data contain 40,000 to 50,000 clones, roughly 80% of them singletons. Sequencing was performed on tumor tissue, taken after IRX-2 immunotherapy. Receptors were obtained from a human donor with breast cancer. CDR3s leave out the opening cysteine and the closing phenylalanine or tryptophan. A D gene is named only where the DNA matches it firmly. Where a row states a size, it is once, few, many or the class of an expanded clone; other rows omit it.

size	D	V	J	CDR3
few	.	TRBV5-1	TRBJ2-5	ASRMEGRGTTQY
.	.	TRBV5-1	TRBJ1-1	ASSLGRPNTEAF
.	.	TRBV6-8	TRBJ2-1	ASSRTEYNEQF
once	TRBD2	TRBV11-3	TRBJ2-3	ASSSAGGGTSTDTQY
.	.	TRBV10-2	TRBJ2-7	ASSEIAAYYEQY
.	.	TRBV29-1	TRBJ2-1	SVGLGYNEQF
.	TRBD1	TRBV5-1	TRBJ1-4	ASSLGTGREKLF
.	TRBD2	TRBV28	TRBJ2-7	ASYGTSGEGGSYEQY
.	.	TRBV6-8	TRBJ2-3	AINPGPTTDTQY
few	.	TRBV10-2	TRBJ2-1	ASTGRGNNEQF
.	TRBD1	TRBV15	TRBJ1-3	ATSQDRAPGNTIY
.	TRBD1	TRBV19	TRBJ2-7	ASSTSRTGATEQY
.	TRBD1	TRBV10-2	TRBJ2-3	ASSVDRGTDTQY
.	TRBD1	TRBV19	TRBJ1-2	ASRLSRDSTNRNYGYT
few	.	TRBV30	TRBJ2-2	AWWSGRTGELF
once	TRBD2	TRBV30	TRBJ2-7	AWAGGSSSYEQY
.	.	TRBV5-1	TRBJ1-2	ASSLETPGVFYGYT
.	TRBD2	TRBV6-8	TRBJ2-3	ATRGTSGPQY
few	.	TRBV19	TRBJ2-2	ASSMKDSAFGELF
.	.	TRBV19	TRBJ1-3	ASSPKENTIY
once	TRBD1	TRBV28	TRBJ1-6	ASSSQGVPYNSPLH
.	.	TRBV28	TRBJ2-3	ASSTPRDSTDTQY
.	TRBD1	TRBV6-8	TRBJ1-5	ASSEGRGGPQH
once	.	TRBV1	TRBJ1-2	ASSQGQGEDYGYT
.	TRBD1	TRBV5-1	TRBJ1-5	ASSPGQNIDQPQH
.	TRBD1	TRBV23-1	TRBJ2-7	ASSQPGQGVGYEQY
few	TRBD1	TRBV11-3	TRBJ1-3	ASSPGQGVLNTIY
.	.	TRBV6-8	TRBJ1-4	ASSYRWSAGEKLF
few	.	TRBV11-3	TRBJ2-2	ASSPFGGSNTGELF
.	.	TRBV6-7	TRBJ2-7	ASSQGQVDEQY
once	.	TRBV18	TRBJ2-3	ASSPVVDTQY
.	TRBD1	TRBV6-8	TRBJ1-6	AISGTGNNSPLH
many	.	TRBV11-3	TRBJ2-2	ASSVNPNTGELF
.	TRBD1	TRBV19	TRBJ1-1	ASSSLRGLTEAF
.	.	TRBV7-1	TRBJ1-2	ASRTQGNYGYT
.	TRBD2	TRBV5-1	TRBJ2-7	ASSGGLAGSYEQY